The 5 T cell receptor beta chains below were found in one sample sequenced in a study of human T cells and chemical hapten exposure. TCRdb re-derived calls from the RACE reads in MiXCR, one entry per CDR3 protein. The profile shows about 180,000 distinct CDR3 sequences, roughly 30% of them singletons. Indicated time point: pre-sensitization, week 0. The treatment: therapeutic diphenylcyclopropenone sensitization with weekly scalp DPC. The sequenced sample was whole blood, obtained in connection with sensitization to the hapten diphenylcyclopropenone (DPC). These receptors were collected from a woman younger than 45 with alopecia areata. Some clones in this sample may be carry-over from other donors' samples.

The chain carries TRBV6-2 or TRBV6-3 and TRBJ2-2, with TRBD2 matching over 12 bases. Germline CDR1 is MNHEY and CDR2 is SVGEGT. V lost 5 bases and J lost 4; bases outside the gene matches: 11. The CDR3 spans 18 residues. The CDR3 region is CASSRSSGLAGTTGELFF. CDR3 coding DNA: TGTGCCAGCAGTCGCTCATCTGGACTAGCGGGGACCACCGGGGAGCTGTTTTTT.

This clonotype occurred a few times. This rearrangement joins TRBV28 to TRBJ2-7; 10 nucleotides align to TRBD2. V lost 4 bases, J lost 6 bases, and 3 bases stayed unmatched. The CDR3 is made up of 13 amino acids. CDR1 and CDR2 from the germline V gene are MDHEN and SYDVKM. The CDR3 here is CASSSSGGGEQYF. The CDR3 DNA follows: TGTGCCAGCAGTTCTAGCGGGGGCGGCGAGCAGTACTTC.

The rearrangement links TRBV11-2 to TRBJ2-3; 8 nucleotides agree with TRBD2. In germline, CDR1 is SGHAT, CDR2 FQNNGV. The CDR3 contains 18 residues. Trimming took 0 bases from V and 0 from J; bases not matched to a gene: 8. CDR3 residues: CASSLDGEASGSTDTQYF. DNA for the CDR3: TGTGCCAGCAGCTTAGACGGTGAAGCTAGCGGGAGCACAGATACGCAGTATTTT.

This chain links TRBV6-1 with TRBJ1-4; 7 positions agree with TRBD1. The CDR3 is 15 amino acids. CDR1 and CDR2 from the germline V gene are MNHNS and SASEGT. V was pared by 6 bases and J by 3 bases, with 7 bases of the junction left unmatched. CDR3: CASRVTGVSNEKLFF. The CDR3 DNA follows: TGTGCCAGCAGGGTTACAGGGGTATCTAATGAAAAACTGTTTTTT.

In this sample, this clonotype turned up a few times. The V gene is TRBV5-5, the J gene TRBJ2-1; D call uncertain. In germline, CDR1 is SGHKS, CDR2 YYEKEE (reference sequence). Trimming cost V 2 bases and J 6 bases, with 6 bases left between them. The CDR3 runs 12 residues. The CDR3 region has the DNA TGTGCCAGCAGCTTTGCCGGCAATGAGCAGTTCTTC. This gives the protein CASSFAGNEQFF. Looking up the rest from reference TRBV5-5 and TRBJ2-1 gives the full variable domain: DAGVTQSPTHLIKTRGQQVTLRCSPISGHKSVSWYQQVLGQGPQFIFQYYEKEERGRGNFPDRFSARQFPNYSSELNVNALLLGDSALYLCASSFAGNEQFFGPGTRLTVL.